The rows below give T cell receptor beta chains drawn from one sample of a study of cytotoxic CD8 clonotypes in ibrutinib-treated CLL. Sequencing used immunoSEQ multiplex PCR; TCRdb keeps in-frame clones, though not all of them. Counted here are around 70,000 clones, over 75% occurring once; the ten biggest clones make up approximately 3.1%. This specimen was PBMCs, taken after 12 months of ibrutinib treatment. These TCRs come from a human donor with chronic lymphocytic leukemia. Both conserved end residues are part of each CDR3. D genes are given only for firm matches. Clone size is stated in some rows and not others, as once, few, many or a class when expanded.

clone_size j_call v_call d_call cdr3_aa cdr3_nt
- TRBJ2-5 TRBV11-1 TRBD2 CASSLGLAGGNQETQYF TGTGCCAGCAGCTTAGGACTAGCGGGTGGGAACCAAGAGACCCAGTACTTC
- TRBJ2-5 TRBV27 TRBD2 CASSSVTSGPRKTQYF TGTGCCAGCAGTTCCGTGACTAGCGGTCCCCGCAAGACCCAGTACTTC
- TRBJ2-5 TRBV4-1 - CASSQVPGAGETQYF TGCGCCAGCAGCCAAGTCCCGGGGGCGGGAGAGACCCAGTACTTC
- TRBJ2-1 TRBV11-2 TRBD1 CASSISTGTYNEQFF TGTGCCAGCAGCATCTCGACAGGGACCTACAATGAGCAGTTCTTC
- TRBJ1-2 TRBV4-1 - CASSQGAQGNYGYTF TGCGCCAGCAGCCAAGGGGCCCAGGGGAACTATGGCTACACCTTC
- TRBJ2-5 TRBV30 - CAWRPPGRGETQYF TGTGCCTGGAGACCCCCGGGACGCGGGGAGACCCAGTACTTC
- TRBJ2-3 TRBV19 - CASTTKNPGPRGSTDTQYF TGTGCCAGTACCACAAAGAACCCTGGCCCTCGGGGTAGCACAGATACGCAGTATTTT
- TRBJ1-5 TRBV5-1 - CASSLDGGFVNQPQHF TGCGCCAGCAGCTTGGATGGGGGATTCGTGAATCAGCCCCAGCATTTT
once TRBJ2-7 TRBV4-1 TRBD2 CASSQDSGGTSVSYEQYF TGCGCCAGCAGCCAAGATAGTGGGGGGACTAGCGTTTCCTACGAGCAGTACTTC
- TRBJ1-2 TRBV28 - CASSGGWGYTF TGTGCCAGCAGTGGGGGGTGGGGCTACACCTTC
once TRBJ2-3 TRBV19 - CASSIEASTDTQYF TGTGCCAGTAGTATAGAGGCTAGCACAGATACGCAGTATTTT
once TRBJ2-2 TRBV29-1 - CSGANTGELFF TGCAGCGGGGCCAACACCGGGGAGCTGTTTTTT
- TRBJ2-7 TRBV5-1 - CASSSDVPPYEQYF TGCGCCAGCAGCTCGGACGTCCCCCCCTACGAGCAGTACTTC
- TRBJ1-5 TRBV2 - CAISRRSNQPQHF TGTGCCATATCCCGTAGGAGCAATCAGCCCCAGCATTTT
- TRBJ2-1 TRBV11-3 - CASSRGQYNEQFF TGTGCCAGCAGCCGAGGGCAATACAATGAGCAGTTCTTC
- TRBJ1-2 TRBV7-2 - CASSKGLQGENGYTF TGTGCCAGCAGCAAGGGGCTACAGGGAGAGAATGGCTACACCTTC
- TRBJ1-2 TRBV4-2 - CASSQDLGARYGYTF TGTGCCAGCAGCCAAGATCTGGGGGCCCGCTATGGCTACACCTTC
few TRBJ1-2 TRBV5-4 - CASSLGEVDGYTF TGTGCCAGCAGCTTGGGCGAGGTGGATGGCTACACCTTC
- TRBJ2-7 TRBV28 - CASSSLLPYEQYF TGTGCCAGCAGTTCACTACTACCCTACGAGCAGTACTTC
- TRBJ2-3 TRBV7-9 - CASSLKSDTQYF TGTGCCAGCAGCTTGAAATCAGATACGCAGTATTTT
- TRBJ2-7 TRBV7-3 - CASSSDQGHEQYF TGTGCCAGCAGCTCCGACCAGGGACACGAGCAGTACTTC
once TRBJ2-1 TRBV6-6 - CASSYSTGGSDEQFF TGTGCCAGCAGTTACTCGACCGGGGGTAGCGATGAGCAGTTCTTC
- TRBJ2-2 TRBV7-3 TRBD2 CASSSRPGTRTNTGELFF TGTGCCAGCAGCTCCCGTCCCGGGACTAGGACGAACACCGGGGAGCTGTTTTTT
- TRBJ2-7 TRBV5-4 TRBD1 CASSSRDRGGEQYF TGTGCCAGCAGCTCTCGGGACAGGGGTGGCGAGCAGTACTTC
- TRBJ2-1 TRBV15 TRBD2 CATSRDSWASGIDSYNEQFF TGTGCCACCAGCAGAGATTCGTGGGCTAGCGGGATAGACTCCTACAATGAGCAGTTCTTC
- TRBJ2-5 TRBV5-1 - CASSFERGGTQYF TGCGCCAGCAGCTTCGAGCGAGGGGGGACCCAGTACTTC
- TRBJ1-1 TRBV28 - CASFTRPRGRGAFF TGTGCCAGCTTCACCCGCCCAAGGGGGAGGGGGGCTTTCTTT
- TRBJ2-1 TRBV30 - CAWRPSSSYNEQFF TGTGCCTGGCGACCGTCGAGCTCCTACAATGAGCAGTTCTTC
- TRBJ1-2 TRBV29-1 - CSGQGKNYGYTF TGCAGCGGGCAGGGGAAGAACTATGGCTACACCTTC
- TRBJ1-1 TRBV30 - CAWRPGRLNTEAFF TGTGCCTGGAGACCCGGGCGCTTGAACACTGAAGCTTTCTTT
- TRBJ2-1 TRBV7-7 - CASSLGGTYNEQFF TGTGCCAGCAGCTTAGGTGGGACCTACAATGAGCAGTTCTTC
- TRBJ2-7 TRBV9 - CASSQHPEFEQYF TGTGCCAGCAGCCAACACCCCGAGTTCGAGCAGTACTTC
- TRBJ2-5 TRBV12-5 - CASGLSEYQETQYF TGTGCTAGTGGTTTGTCAGAGTACCAAGAGACCCAGTACTTC
- TRBJ1-2 TRBV6-5 - CASRVRGGGYGYTF TGTGCCAGCAGAGTTCGGGGAGGCGGGTATGGCTACACCTTC